This is a list of T cell receptor beta chains from one sample in a study of cytomegalovirus exposure and HLA in healthy donors. Produced via immunoSEQ multiplex PCR; TCRdb's table is partial and in-frame only. The table has under 150,000 clones, around 80% seen once. The specimen sequenced was PBMCs. The source is a boy younger than 10 in good health and CMV-seronegative. CDR3s include the opening cysteine and the closing phenylalanine or tryptophan. A D gene is named only where the DNA matches it firmly. A clone size is listed for some rows: how often the clone was seen (once, few, many), or a class if it is expanded.

cdr3_aa,cdr3_nt,d_call,v_call,cdr3_length,j_call,clone_size
CASSFDRSSGANVLTF,TGTGCCAGCAGCTTTGACAGGAGCTCTGGGGCCAACGTCCTGACTTTC,.,TRBV7-6,16,TRBJ2-6,.
CAWSFPRQSSGNTIYF,TGTGCCTGGAGTTTCCCCCGACAGTCCTCTGGAAACACCATATATTTT,.,TRBV30,16,TRBJ1-3,.
CATSIQRGDYNEQFF,TGTGCCACCAGCATTCAACGGGGGGATTACAATGAGCAGTTCTTC,TRBD2,TRBV15,15,TRBJ2-1,.
CASSQEGGLNTEAFF,TGCGCCAGCAGCCAAGAGGGGGGACTGAACACTGAAGCTTTCTTT,.,TRBV4-1,15,TRBJ1-1,few
CASSQGGPDTQYF,TGCGCCAGCAGCCAAGGGGGGCCGGATACGCAGTATTTT,.,TRBV4-1,13,TRBJ2-3,.
CAWRAGWDGYTF,TGTGCCTGGAGGGCAGGGTGGGATGGCTACACCTTC,.,TRBV30,12,TRBJ1-2,.
CAWSVTGMDGELFF,TGTGCCTGGAGTGTAACAGGGATGGACGGGGAGCTGTTTTTT,.,TRBV30,14,TRBJ2-2,.
CASSGYSPGQGVETQYF,TGTGCCAGCAGCGGATACAGCCCGGGACAGGGTGTCGAGACCCAGTACTTC,TRBD1,TRBV7-8,17,TRBJ2-5,.
CASRLGSNEQFF,TGTGCCAGCAGGTTGGGCAGCAATGAGCAGTTCTTC,.,TRBV27,12,TRBJ2-1,once
CASSLGAHGTPYGYTF,TGTGCCAGCAGTTTAGGGGCTCACGGGACTCCCTATGGCTACACCTTC,.,TRBV27,16,TRBJ1-2,.
CASSQGASTDTQYF,TGTGCCAGCTCCCAGGGGGCAAGCACAGATACGCAGTATTTT,TRBD1,TRBV7-3,14,TRBJ2-3,.
CASHGGNPPNEQFF,TGTGCAAGTCACGGGGGGAATCCGCCCAATGAGCAGTTCTTC,.,TRBV12-2,14,TRBJ2-1,.
CATLGTGTIWEQFF,TGTGCCACCCTTGGGACAGGGACAATCTGGGAGCAGTTCTTC,TRBD1,TRBV10-3,14,TRBJ2-1,.
CASSFRPSGILGYNEQFF,TGTGCCAGCAGTTTCAGACCTTCCGGGATTCTGGGGTACAATGAGCAGTTCTTC,.,TRBV27,18,TRBJ2-1,.
CASRRGSNRNEQFF,TGCGCCAGCAGGCGCGGGAGCAACCGGAATGAGCAGTTCTTC,TRBD2,TRBV5-1,14,TRBJ2-1,.
CASTRTGGTGELFF,TGTGCTAGCACCCGGACAGGGGGGACCGGGGAGCTGTTTTTT,TRBD1,TRBV7-7,14,TRBJ2-2,once
CASSLVAGVVDTQYF,TGCGCCAGCAGCTTGGTCGCGGGAGTTGTAGATACGCAGTATTTT,TRBD2,TRBV5-1,15,TRBJ2-3,.
CASSVGEGGPSDTQYF,TGTGCCAGCAGTGTTGGTGAGGGAGGGCCGTCAGATACGCAGTATTTT,TRBD2,TRBV6-4,16,TRBJ2-3,.
CASSLNRAGTDTQYF,TGCGCCAGCAGCTTAAACAGGGCCGGCACAGATACGCAGTATTTT,.,TRBV5-1,15,TRBJ2-3,.
CASRRQGANAEAFF,TGTGCCAGCAGGAGACAGGGGGCGAACGCTGAAGCTTTCTTT,TRBD1,TRBV6-5,14,TRBJ1-1,once
CASGLGGGPPWYTEAFF,TGCGCCAGCGGGCTCGGGGGAGGCCCGCCGTGGTACACTGAAGCTTTCTTT,.,TRBV5-1,17,TRBJ1-1,.
CATSRDLVDGEAFF,TGTGCCACCAGCAGAGACCTCGTAGACGGGGAAGCTTTCTTT,.,TRBV15,14,TRBJ1-1,once
CAWSARVGSNQPQHF,TGTGCCTGGAGTGCCCGGGTCGGAAGCAATCAGCCCCAGCATTTT,.,TRBV30,15,TRBJ1-5,.
CASSQSRRTDTNYGYTF,TGCGCCAGCAGTCAATCGCGCAGGACTGATACTAACTATGGCTACACCTTC,.,TRBV23-1,17,TRBJ1-2,.
CASSVDRGGEKLFF,TGTGCCAGCAGCGTCGACAGGGGTGGCGAAAAACTGTTTTTT,TRBD1,TRBV5-4,14,TRBJ1-4,medium-sized
CASSQDRGAETQYF,TGTGCCAGCAGCCAAGATCGGGGGGCTGAGACCCAGTACTTC,.,TRBV5-4,14,TRBJ2-5,.
CASSPPSGTSSRGEQFF,TGTGCCAGCAGCCCTCCCTCCGGGACTAGCAGTAGGGGAGAGCAGTTCTTC,TRBD2,TRBV9,17,TRBJ2-1,.
CASSAGTEAFF,TGTGCCAGCTCTGCGGGCACTGAAGCTTTCTTT,.,TRBV6-5,11,TRBJ1-1,.
CATSILAGGLSGANVLTF,TGTGCCACCAGCATCCTAGCGGGAGGCCTCTCTGGGGCCAACGTCCTGACTTTC,TRBD2,TRBV15,18,TRBJ2-6,.
CASTPAERSSSYNEQFF,TGCGCCAGCACCCCCGCGGAGCGGTCCAGCTCCTACAATGAGCAGTTCTTC,.,TRBV5-1,17,TRBJ2-1,.
CASALSDTQYF,TGTGCTAGTGCCCTATCGGATACGCAGTATTTT,.,TRBV12-5,11,TRBJ2-3,.
CASSSTGGATNEKLFF,TGTGCCAGCAGTTCAACAGGGGGCGCAACTAATGAAAAACTGTTTTTT,TRBD1,TRBV6-5,16,TRBJ1-4,.
CASSELAGGVDTQYF,TGTGCCAGCAGTGAACTAGCGGGAGGGGTAGATACGCAGTATTTT,TRBD2,TRBV2,15,TRBJ2-3,.
CASSLEQGPQFF,TGTGCTAGCAGCTTAGAACAGGGTCCGCAGTTCTTC,.,TRBV7-7,12,TRBJ2-1,.
CASSAWDRVYEQYF,TGTGCCAGCAGTGCCTGGGACAGGGTTTACGAGCAGTACTTC,TRBD1,TRBV27,14,TRBJ2-7,.
CASSPLAGGPNEQFF,TGTGCCAGCAGCCCTCTGGCGGGGGGGCCAAATGAGCAGTTCTTC,TRBD2,TRBV7-3,15,TRBJ2-1,.
CASSMGQAHTGELFF,TGTGCCAGTAGTATGGGGCAGGCTCACACCGGGGAGCTGTTTTTT,.,TRBV19,15,TRBJ2-2,few
CAWSVGGDYQPQHF,TGTGCCTGGAGTGTAGGGGGCGATTATCAGCCCCAGCATTTT,TRBD1,TRBV30,14,TRBJ1-5,.
CASSWSSGSLIGTDTQYF,TGTGCCAGTAGTTGGTCTAGCGGGAGCCTTATTGGGACAGATACGCAGTATTTT,TRBD2,TRBV19,18,TRBJ2-3,.
CASRGGGMDGYTF,TGTGCCTCCCGGGGAGGCGGGATGGATGGCTACACCTTC,.,TRBV13,13,TRBJ1-2,.
CASSFEGRTGNTIYF,TGTGCCAGCAGTTTCGAAGGGAGGACTGGAAACACCATATATTTT,.,TRBV7-9,15,TRBJ1-3,.
CASSQEQGRSGELFF,TGCGCCAGCAGCCAAGAGCAGGGGCGCAGCGGGGAGCTGTTTTTT,.,TRBV4-3,15,TRBJ2-2,.
CASRSNRDRDSKPQHF,TGTGCCAGCAGAAGTAACCGGGACAGGGATTCTAAGCCCCAGCATTTT,TRBD1,TRBV7-8,16,TRBJ1-5,.
CATQGETNTGELFF,TGTGCTACGCAGGGGGAAACGAACACCGGGGAGCTGTTTTTT,TRBD1,TRBV12-5,14,TRBJ2-2,few
CASRGAGDGTEAFF,TGTGCCAGCAGGGGGGCAGGGGATGGCACTGAAGCTTTCTTT,.,TRBV6-4,14,TRBJ1-1,.
CASSPGGGTNGYTF,TGTGCCAGCAGCCCAGGGGGCGGAACGAATGGCTACACCTTC,TRBD1,TRBV7-3,14,TRBJ1-2,.
CASSPGTAGNTEAFF,TGTGCCAGCAGCCCCGGGACAGCTGGGAACACTGAAGCTTTCTTT,TRBD1,TRBV13,15,TRBJ1-1,.
CASSMRYKTNGYTF,TGTGCCAGTAGTATGAGGTATAAAACTAATGGCTACACCTTC,.,TRBV19,14,TRBJ1-2,.
CASSYEPESSYNEQFF,TGTGCCAGCAGTTACGAACCAGAAAGCTCCTACAATGAGCAGTTCTTC,.,TRBV6-5,16,TRBJ2-1,.
CASRFSHSGNTIYF,TGTGCCAGCAGGTTTAGTCACTCTGGAAACACCATATATTTT,.,TRBV7-9,14,TRBJ1-3,.
CASSQEATNEKLFF,TGCGCCAGCAGCCAGGAAGCAACTAATGAAAAACTGTTTTTT,.,TRBV5-1,14,TRBJ1-4,.